This T cell receptor beta chain was documented in a study of T cell clonotyping in hematopoietic cell transplantation. TCRdb keeps only in-frame clones here, not all; method: immunoSEQ multiplex PCR. The sample yields 6,500 to 7,000 clones, 37% seen once. A note on this clone: Its antigen is unknown.

Study conclusions and caveats: Few recipient clonotypes overlapped donors; over 97% were de novo at given depth. Higher Inverse Simpson Index values in graft donor and pretransplant recipient predicted broader posttransplant TCR diversity.

The V and J ends lost 2 bases and 3 bases respectively, with 19 bases between them. The CDR3 contains 16 residues. Germline CDR1 is GTSNPN and CDR2 is SVGIG (reference sequence). This clonotype was obtained from a female patient between 55 and 75 years old who had an allogeneic stem cell transplant, so the T cells may come from the graft donor. Some clones in this sample may be carry-over from other donors' samples. The rearrangement uses TRBV30 and TRBJ1-1; no clear D. The sequences come from peripheral blood mononuclear cells, collected 30 days after allogeneic stem cell transplant. The CDR3 loop is CAWSPRKSGIDTEAFF. The CDR3 bases are TGTGCCTGGAGTCCCCGGAAGTCCGGGATTGACACTGAAGCTTTCTTT.